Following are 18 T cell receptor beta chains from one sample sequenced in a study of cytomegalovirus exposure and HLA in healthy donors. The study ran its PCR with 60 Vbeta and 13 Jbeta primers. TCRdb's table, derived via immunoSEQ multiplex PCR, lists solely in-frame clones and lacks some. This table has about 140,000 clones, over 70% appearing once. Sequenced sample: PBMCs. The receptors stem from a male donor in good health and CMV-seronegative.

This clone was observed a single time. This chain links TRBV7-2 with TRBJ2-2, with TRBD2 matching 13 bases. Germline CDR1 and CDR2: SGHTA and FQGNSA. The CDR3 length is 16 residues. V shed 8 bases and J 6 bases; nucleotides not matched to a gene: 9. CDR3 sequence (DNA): TGTGCCAGCCTAGGTGGACTAGCGGGAGTTGCCGGGGAGCTGTTTTTT. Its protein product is CASLGGLAGVAGELFF.

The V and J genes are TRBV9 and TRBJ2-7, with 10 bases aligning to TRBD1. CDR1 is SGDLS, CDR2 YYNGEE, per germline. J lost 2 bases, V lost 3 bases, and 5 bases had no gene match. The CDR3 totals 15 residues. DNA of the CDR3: TGTGCCAGCAGCGGGGGACAGGGGCCCCCCTACGAGCAGTACTTC. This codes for CASSGGQGPPYEQYF.

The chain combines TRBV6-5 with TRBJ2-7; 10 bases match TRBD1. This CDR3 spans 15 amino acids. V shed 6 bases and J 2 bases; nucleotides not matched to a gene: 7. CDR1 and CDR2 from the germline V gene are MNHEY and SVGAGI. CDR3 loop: CASSSAGTGAYEQYF. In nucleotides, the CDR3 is TGTGCCAGCAGCTCGGCAGGGACAGGGGCCTACGAGCAGTACTTC.

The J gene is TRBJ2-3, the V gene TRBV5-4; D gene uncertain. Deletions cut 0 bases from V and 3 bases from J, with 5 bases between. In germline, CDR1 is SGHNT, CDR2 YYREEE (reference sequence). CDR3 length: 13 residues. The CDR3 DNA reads TGTGCCAGCAGCTTGGGGCTTACAGATACGCAGTATTTT. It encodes CASSLGLTDTQYF.

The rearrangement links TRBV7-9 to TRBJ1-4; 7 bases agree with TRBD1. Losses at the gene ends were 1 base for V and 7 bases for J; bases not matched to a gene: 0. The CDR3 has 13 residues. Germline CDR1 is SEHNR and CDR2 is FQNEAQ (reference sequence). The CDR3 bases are TGTGCCAGCAGCTTAGACAGGGGTGAAAAACTGTTTTTT. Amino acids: CASSLDRGEKLFF.

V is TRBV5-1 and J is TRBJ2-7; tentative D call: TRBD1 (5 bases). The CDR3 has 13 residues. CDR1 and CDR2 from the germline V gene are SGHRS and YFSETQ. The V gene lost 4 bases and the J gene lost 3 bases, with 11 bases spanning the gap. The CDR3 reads CASSPSDSYEQYF. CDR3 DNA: TGCGCCAGCAGCCCCTCCGACAGCTACGAGCAGTACTTC.

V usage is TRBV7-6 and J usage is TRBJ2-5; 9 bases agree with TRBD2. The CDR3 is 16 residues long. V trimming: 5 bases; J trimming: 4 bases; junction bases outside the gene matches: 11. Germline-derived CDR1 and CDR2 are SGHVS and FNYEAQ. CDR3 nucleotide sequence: TGTGCCAGCAGCCTTAGGGTAGCGGGAGATGCAGAGACCCAGTACTTC. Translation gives CASSLRVAGDAETQYF.

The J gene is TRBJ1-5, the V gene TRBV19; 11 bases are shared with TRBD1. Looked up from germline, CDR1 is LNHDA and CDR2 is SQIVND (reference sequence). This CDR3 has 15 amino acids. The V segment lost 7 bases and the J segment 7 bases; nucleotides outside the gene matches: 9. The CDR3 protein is CASTPRTGGPQPQHF. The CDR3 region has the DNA TGTGCCAGTACCCCAAGGACAGGGGGCCCACAGCCCCAGCATTTT.

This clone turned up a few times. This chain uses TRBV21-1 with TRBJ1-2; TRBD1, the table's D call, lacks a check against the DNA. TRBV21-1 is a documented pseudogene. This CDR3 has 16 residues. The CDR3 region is CASSKTPGQGRYGYTF. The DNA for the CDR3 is TGTGCCAGCAGCAAAACCCCGGGACAGGGCAGGTATGGCTACACCTTC.

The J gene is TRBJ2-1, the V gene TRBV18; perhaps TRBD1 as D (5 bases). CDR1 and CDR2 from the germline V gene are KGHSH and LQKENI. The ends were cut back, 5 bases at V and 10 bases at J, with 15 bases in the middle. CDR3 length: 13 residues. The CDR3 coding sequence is TGTGCCAGCTCATTCTCCGAGAGACAGGAGCAGTTCTTC. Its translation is CASSFSERQEQFF.

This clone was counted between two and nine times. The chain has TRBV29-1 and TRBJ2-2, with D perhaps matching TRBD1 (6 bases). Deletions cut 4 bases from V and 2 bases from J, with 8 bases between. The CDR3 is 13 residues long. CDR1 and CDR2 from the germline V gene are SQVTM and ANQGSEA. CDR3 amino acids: CSVAGANTGELFF. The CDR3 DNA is TGCAGCGTTGCAGGGGCCAACACCGGGGAGCTGTTTTTT.

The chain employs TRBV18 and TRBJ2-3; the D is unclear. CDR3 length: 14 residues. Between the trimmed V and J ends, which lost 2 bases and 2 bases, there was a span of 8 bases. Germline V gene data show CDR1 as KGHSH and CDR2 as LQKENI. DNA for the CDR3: TGTGCCAGCTCACCAGGGCACGACACAGATACGCAGTATTTT. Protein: CASSPGHDTDTQYF.

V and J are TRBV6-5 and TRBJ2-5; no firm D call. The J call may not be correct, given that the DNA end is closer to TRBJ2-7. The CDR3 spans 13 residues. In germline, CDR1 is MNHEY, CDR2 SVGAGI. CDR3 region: CASSYGTVDEQYF. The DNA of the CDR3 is TGTGCCAGCAGTTACGGAACAGTAGACGAGCAGTACTTC.

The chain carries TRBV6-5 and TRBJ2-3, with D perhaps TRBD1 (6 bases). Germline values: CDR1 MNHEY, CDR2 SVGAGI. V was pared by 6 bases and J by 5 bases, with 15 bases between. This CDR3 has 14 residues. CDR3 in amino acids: CASRTGTTKDTQYF. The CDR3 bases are TGTGCCAGCAGGACCGGGACAACCAAAGATACGCAGTATTTT.

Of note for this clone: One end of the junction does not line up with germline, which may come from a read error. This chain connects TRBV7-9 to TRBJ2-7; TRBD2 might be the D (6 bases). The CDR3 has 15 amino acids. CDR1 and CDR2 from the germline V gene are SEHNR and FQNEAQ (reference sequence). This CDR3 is CSSSSHGGSPYEQYF. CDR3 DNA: TGTTCCAGCAGCTCCCATGGAGGGTCACCCTACGAGCAGTACTTC.

CDR3 amino acids: CASSSRWGQGAPEQYF. The CDR3 nucleotides are TGTGCCAGCAGCTCGCGATGGGGACAGGGGGCGCCCGAGCAGTACTTC. The rearrangement joins TRBV7-8 to TRBJ2-7; 12 nucleotides agree with TRBD1. The CDR3 runs 16 residues. Germline assignment: CDR1 SGHVS and CDR2 FQNEAQ. The junction had 10 bases not matched to a gene; V was cut back by 4 bases and J by 6 bases.

CDR3 sequence reads: CASSSSGLADTDTQYF. CDR3 sequence (DNA): TGTGCCAGCAGCTCCTCGGGACTAGCGGACACAGATACGCAGTATTTT. V gene TRBV7-2 combines with J gene TRBJ2-3, with 11 bases fitting TRBD2. Germline V lookup: CDR1 SGHTA, CDR2 FQGNSA. V was clipped by 4 bases and J by 2 bases; unmatched bases: 5. This CDR3 is 16 amino acids long.

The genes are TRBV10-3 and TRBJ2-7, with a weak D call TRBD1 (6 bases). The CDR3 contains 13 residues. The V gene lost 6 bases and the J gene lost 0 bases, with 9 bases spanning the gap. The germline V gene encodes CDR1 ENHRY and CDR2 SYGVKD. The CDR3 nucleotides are TGTGCCATCAGGCCGGACAGCTCCTACGAGCAGTACTTC. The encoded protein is CAIRPDSSYEQYF.